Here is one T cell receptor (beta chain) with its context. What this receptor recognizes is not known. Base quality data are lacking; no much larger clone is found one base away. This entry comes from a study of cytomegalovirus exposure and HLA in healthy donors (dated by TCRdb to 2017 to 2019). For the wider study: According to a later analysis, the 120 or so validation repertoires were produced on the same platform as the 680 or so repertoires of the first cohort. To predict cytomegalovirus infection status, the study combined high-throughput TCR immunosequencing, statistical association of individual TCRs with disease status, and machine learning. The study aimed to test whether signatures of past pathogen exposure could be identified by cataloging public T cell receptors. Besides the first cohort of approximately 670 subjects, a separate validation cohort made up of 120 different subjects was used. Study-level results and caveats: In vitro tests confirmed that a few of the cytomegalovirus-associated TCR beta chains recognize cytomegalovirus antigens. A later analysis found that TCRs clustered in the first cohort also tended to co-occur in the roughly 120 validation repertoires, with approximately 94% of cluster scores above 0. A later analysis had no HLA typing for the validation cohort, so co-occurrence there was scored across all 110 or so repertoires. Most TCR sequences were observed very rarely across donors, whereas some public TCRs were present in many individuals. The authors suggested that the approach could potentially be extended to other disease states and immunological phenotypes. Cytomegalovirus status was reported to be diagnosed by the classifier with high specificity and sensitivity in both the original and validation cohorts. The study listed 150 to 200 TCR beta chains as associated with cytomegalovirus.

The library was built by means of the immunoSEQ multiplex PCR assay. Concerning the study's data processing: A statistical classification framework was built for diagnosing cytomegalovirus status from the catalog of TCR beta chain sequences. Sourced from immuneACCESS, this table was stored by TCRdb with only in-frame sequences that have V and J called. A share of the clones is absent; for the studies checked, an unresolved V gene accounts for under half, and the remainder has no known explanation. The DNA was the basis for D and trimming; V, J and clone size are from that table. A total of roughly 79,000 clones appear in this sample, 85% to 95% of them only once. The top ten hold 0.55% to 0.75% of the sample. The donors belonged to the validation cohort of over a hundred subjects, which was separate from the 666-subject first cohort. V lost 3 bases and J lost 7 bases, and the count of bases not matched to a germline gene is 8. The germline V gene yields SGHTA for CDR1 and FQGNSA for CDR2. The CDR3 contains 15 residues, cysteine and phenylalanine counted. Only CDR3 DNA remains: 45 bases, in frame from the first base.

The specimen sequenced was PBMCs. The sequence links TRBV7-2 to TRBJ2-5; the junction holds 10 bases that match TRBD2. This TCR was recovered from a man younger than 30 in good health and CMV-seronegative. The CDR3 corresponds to CASSFGVVAGGTQYF. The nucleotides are TGTGCCAGCAGCTTTGGGGTGGTAGCGGGAGGGACCCAGTACTTC.